One and the same sample provided the 32 T cell receptor beta chains below, sequenced in a study of blood T cell repertoires in COVID-19. Method: immunoSEQ multiplex PCR; TCRdb's copy keeps in-frame clones and lacks some. The sample consists of 84,000 or so clones, roughly 86% of them appearing once. The sequenced sample was peripheral blood. These receptors all come from a man between 65 and 85 years old with acute or convalescent COVID-19.

The rearrangement uses TRBV3-1 (or the pseudogene TRBV3-2) and TRBJ2-1; 8 bases agree with TRBD1. This CDR3 spans 15 amino acids. The junction had 3 bases not matched to a gene; V was cut back by 4 bases and J by 1 base. In germline, CDR1 is LGHDT, CDR2 YNNKEL (reference sequence). The CDR3 DNA is TGTGCCAGCAGCCCCGGACAGGGATCCTACAATGAGCAGTTCTTC. Its translation is CASSPGQGSYNEQFF.

The chain uses TRBV28 and TRBJ1-1, with a tentative D call TRBD1 (6 bases). CDR3 length: 12 amino acids. V gave up 3 bases and J gave up 7 bases, with 9 bases separating them. Germline loops: CDR1 MDHEN, CDR2 SYDVKM. The CDR3 is CASSLTGLEAFF. As DNA, the CDR3 is TGTGCCAGCAGTTTGACAGGCCTTGAAGCTTTCTTT.

The chain combines TRBV10-2 with TRBJ1-1; no firm D call. Germline CDR1 and CDR2: WSHSY and SAAADI. This CDR3 comprises 14 residues. The germline V and J ends were trimmed by 4 bases and 5 bases, with 14 bases remaining between them. The CDR3 protein is CASSGTGPRTEAFF. CDR3 sequence (DNA): TGCGCCAGCAGTGGGACTGGGCCGCGGACTGAAGCTTTCTTT.

This chain links TRBV18 with TRBJ1-1, with 7 positions matching TRBD1. CDR1 and CDR2 (germline): KGHSH, LQKENI. This CDR3 has 18 amino acids. With V trimmed by 4 bases and J by 0 bases, 14 bases remained unmatched. CDR3 nucleotide sequence: TGTGCCAGCTCACTACTACGACAGGGAGAAGGGGTGAACACTGAAGCTTTCTTT. Its translation is CASSLLRQGEGVNTEAFF.

The gene calls are TRBV10-3 and TRBJ1-1; D is possibly TRBD1 (6 bases). The germline V gene encodes CDR1 ENHRY and CDR2 SYGVKD. The CDR3 runs to 13 residues. The germline V and J ends were trimmed by 4 bases and 6 bases, with 12 bases remaining between them. Here the CDR3 reads CAISVGGLAEAFF. CDR3 in DNA: TGTGCCATCAGTGTGGGGGGGCTCGCTGAAGCTTTCTTT.

The gene calls are TRBV19 and TRBJ1-6; possible D gene TRBD1, 5 bases. Trimming left V 1 base short and J 0 bases short, with 16 bases between. Germline V lookup: CDR1 LNHDA, CDR2 SQIVND (reference sequence). The CDR3 spans 19 residues. The CDR3 sequence is CASSIVGAYRSSYNSPLHF. In DNA form, the CDR3 reads TGTGCCAGTAGTATAGTAGGGGCTTACCGGAGCTCCTATAATTCACCCCTCCACTTT.

This clone came up once. V usage is TRBV19 and J usage is TRBJ2-1; the match to TRBD1 covers 7 bases. Unmatched junction bases numbered 15, after V lost 7 bases and J lost 9 bases. This CDR3 has 15 residues. Germline loops: CDR1 LNHDA, CDR2 SQIVND (reference sequence). The CDR3 loop reads CASNPQGRTASEQFF. The CDR3 DNA reads as TGTGCCAGTAACCCACAGGGGCGGACGGCATCTGAGCAGTTCTTC.

The chain links TRBV6-5 to TRBJ2-1; 7 nucleotides agree with TRBD2. CDR3 length: 15 residues. J was trimmed by 0 bases and V by 5 bases; bases with no gene match: 4. Germline CDR1 MNHEY, CDR2 SVGAGI. CDR3 in amino acids: CASSQSGTSYNEQFF. CDR3 DNA sequence: TGTGCCAGCAGTCAGAGCGGGACCTCCTACAATGAGCAGTTCTTC.

This rearrangement joins TRBV3-1 (or the pseudogene TRBV3-2) to TRBJ1-2; D perhaps matches TRBD1 (5 bases). V lost 2 bases and J 7 bases, leaving 11 bases between the germline ends. Germline V gene data show CDR1 as LGHDT and CDR2 as YNNKEL (reference sequence). The CDR3 length is 13 residues. This CDR3 reads CASSQLGVGGYTF. CDR3 bases: TGTGCCAGCAGCCAATTAGGGGTGGGTGGCTACACCTTC.

This clone was seen just once. This rearrangement joins TRBV2 to TRBJ1-5, with D unclear. CDR1 is SNHLY, CDR2 FYNNEI, per germline. The CDR3 contains 15 residues. Trimming took off 2 bases at V and 6 bases at J, with 14 bases between the two ends. The CDR3 here is CASSELGPVGQPQHF. The CDR3 DNA reads as TGTGCCAGCAGTGAACTGGGCCCGGTGGGTCAGCCCCAGCATTTT.

CDR3 protein: CATSSPTGDVNEQFF. In DNA form, the CDR3 reads TGTGCCACCAGCAGTCCGACAGGGGATGTCAATGAGCAGTTCTTC. This chain connects TRBV15 to TRBJ2-1, with TRBD1 matching over 8 bases. CDR3 length: 15 amino acids. Germline V gives CDR1 LNHNV, CDR2 YYDKDF (reference sequence). The ends lost 3 bases at V and 6 bases at J; junction bases unmatched: 7.

This chain uses TRBV10-2 with TRBJ2-3, with 12 bases aligning to TRBD2. The trim removed 4 bases at V and 7 bases at J, leaving 3 bases unmatched. Germline V gene sequence: CDR1 WSHSY, CDR2 SAAADI. The CDR3 totals 14 residues. CDR3 bases: TGCGCCAGCAGTGCTAGCGGGGGGGCAAATACGCAGTATTTT. It yields the protein CASSASGGANTQYF.

The V gene is TRBV30, the J gene TRBJ2-3; 8 bases are a match to TRBD2. There are 15 residues in the CDR3. The germline CDR1 and CDR2 sequences are GTSNPN and SVGIG (reference sequence). V shed 0 bases and J 3 bases; nucleotides not matched to a gene: 5. The CDR3: CAWSVRRGVTDTQYF. The DNA for the CDR3 is TGTGCCTGGAGTGTGCGGCGGGGGGTAACAGATACGCAGTATTTT.

In this sample, this clone turned up once. The V gene is TRBV2, the J gene TRBJ2-1; D is perhaps TRBD1 (6 bases). The CDR3 runs 16 residues. The V gene's germline CDR1 is SNHLY and CDR2 FYNNEI. The V gene lost 6 bases and the J gene lost 1 base, with 16 bases spanning the gap. The chain's CDR3 is CASRQGLTLSYNEQFF. The CDR3 nucleotides are TGTGCCAGCAGGCAGGGGTTGACTTTATCCTACAATGAGCAGTTCTTC.

The CDR3: CASSLRERTPYNEQFF. Here the CDR3 DNA reads TGCGCCAGCAGCTTGAGAGAGAGGACTCCCTACAATGAGCAGTTCTTC. J is TRBJ2-1 and V is TRBV5-1; TRBD2 might be the D (5 bases). The CDR3 runs to 16 residues. Germline CDR1 reads SGHRS; CDR2 reads YFSETQ. V lost 1 base and J 2 bases, leaving 13 bases between the germline ends.

This clone was seen once. V usage is TRBV2 and J usage is TRBJ1-4, with D possibly TRBD1 on 6 matching bases. This CDR3 is 14 amino acids long. Germline values: CDR1 SNHLY, CDR2 FYNNEI. Trimming removed 2 bases at V and 2 bases at J, with 6 bases between. Here the CDR3 reads CASSEQGTNEKLFF. CDR3 in DNA: TGTGCCAGCAGTGAACAGGGGACTAATGAAAAACTGTTTTTT.

The CDR3 DNA reads TGTGCCAGTAGTATGACAGGGAATCAGCCCCAGCATTTT. Its protein product is CASSMTGNQPQHF. The chain recombines TRBV19 with TRBJ1-5; 7 bases fit TRBD1. The CDR3 has 13 amino acids. The germline V gene has CDR1 LNHDA and CDR2 SQIVND (reference sequence). With 3 bases clipped from V and 4 bases from J, the junction kept 0 bases outside the gene matches.

The sample holds one count of this clone. The CDR3 DNA follows: TGTGCCAGCAGCCCAGGCAGAGGACCAGGGGGTCAGCCCCAGCATTTT. Translating it yields CASSPGRGPGGQPQHF. The chain links TRBV7-2 to TRBJ1-5; 7 nucleotides line up with TRBD1. The V segment lost 5 bases and the J segment 6 bases; nucleotides outside the gene matches: 13. The germline V gene encodes CDR1 SGHTA and CDR2 FQGNSA. The CDR3 has 16 residues.

This sequence joins TRBV29-1 and TRBJ2-2; 8 nucleotides agree with TRBD1. Looked up from germline, CDR1 is SQVTM and CDR2 is ANQGSEA. Trimming took 7 bases from V and 6 from J; bases not matched to a gene: 10. The CDR3 extends over 14 amino acids. The CDR3 region is CSAGMGQVAGELFF. The CDR3 DNA sequence: TGCAGCGCCGGAATGGGACAGGTAGCCGGGGAGCTGTTTTTT.

This clone was seen more than once but under ten times. The chain combines TRBV4-1 with TRBJ1-4; D may be TRBD1 (5 bases). V was shortened by 1 base and J by 7 bases, with 16 bases between the two germline ends. The CDR3 contains 16 residues. Germline V gene data show CDR1 as MGHRA and CDR2 as YSYEKL. CDR3 sequence (DNA): TGCGCCAGCAGCCAAGGGCGGGACGGACCGTCTGAAAAACTGTTTTTT. It encodes CASSQGRDGPSEKLFF.

This chain links TRBV4-1 with TRBJ1-6, with D possibly matching TRBD1 (6 bases). Trimming took off 6 bases at V and 4 bases at J, with 16 bases between the two ends. Looked up from germline, CDR1 is MGHRA and CDR2 is YSYEKL. The CDR3 length is 16 residues. CDR3 sequence reads: CASRHRVGAYNSPLHF. In nucleotides, the CDR3 is TGCGCCAGCAGACACAGGGTAGGGGCTTATAATTCACCCCTCCACTTT.

This sequence joins TRBV28 and TRBJ2-1; 13 bases align to TRBD2. Looked up from germline, CDR1 is MDHEN and CDR2 is SYDVKM. J was trimmed by 5 bases and V by 7 bases; bases with no gene match: 2. The CDR3 extends over 14 amino acids. CDR3 in amino acids: CASNGLAGDNEQFF. The CDR3 DNA reads TGTGCCAGCAATGGACTAGCGGGGGACAATGAGCAGTTCTTC.

The gene calls are TRBV3-1 (or the pseudogene TRBV3-2) and TRBJ1-5; possibly TRBD1 for D (5 bases). The CDR3 contains 13 residues. V was shortened by 1 base and J by 11 bases, with 12 bases between the two germline ends. Germline V gene sequence: CDR1 LGHDT, CDR2 YNNKEL (reference sequence). This chain's CDR3 is CASSQGGGTAQHF. CDR3 bases: TGTGCCAGCAGCCAAGGGGGCGGGACGGCCCAGCATTTT.

The CDR3 DNA is TGTGCCAGCAGCCGGGACTATCGGAACACCGGGGAGCTGTTTTTT. Residues: CASSRDYRNTGELFF. The chain recombines TRBV14 with TRBJ2-2; TRBD2 aligns across 7 bases. Per germline, CDR1 SGHDN and CDR2 FVKESK. With 4 bases clipped from V and 1 base from J, the junction kept 3 bases outside the gene matches. The CDR3 loop spans 15 amino acids.

This chain links TRBV11-2 with TRBJ1-2; TRBD1 might be the D (6 bases). This CDR3 region has 11 residues. V dropped 7 bases and J dropped 7 bases, with 10 bases sitting between them. Germline CDR1 and CDR2: SGHAT and FQNNGV. CDR3 protein: CASTLGGGYTF. The DNA for the CDR3 is TGTGCCAGCACCCTAGGGGGTGGCTACACCTTC.

This rearrangement joins TRBV2 to TRBJ2-3; D call uncertain. Looked up from germline, CDR1 is SNHLY and CDR2 is FYNNEI. Trimming took 2 bases from V and 9 from J, leaving 6 bases between them. This CDR3 is built from 11 residues. CDR3 loop: CASSELVTQYF. For the CDR3, the DNA is TGTGCCAGCAGTGAACTCGTGACGCAGTATTTT.

V and J are TRBV7-2 and TRBJ2-3; D unresolved. Trimming cost V 5 bases and J 6 bases, with 15 bases left between them. This CDR3 is 14 amino acids long. Germline V gene lookup returns CDR1 SGHTA and CDR2 FQGNSA. The CDR3 protein is CASSVDPAGDTQYF. The CDR3 bases are TGTGCCAGCAGCGTAGACCCTGCCGGGGATACGCAGTATTTT.

The CDR3 DNA sequence: TGTGCCAGCAGCTTGAGACAGGGGATGAACACTGAAGCTTTCTTT. Translating gives CASSLRQGMNTEAFF. V gene TRBV5-5 combines with J gene TRBJ1-1; 8 bases map to TRBD1. The CDR3 is 15 amino acids. Looked up from germline, CDR1 is SGHKS and CDR2 is YYEKEE (reference sequence). V trimming: 1 base; J trimming: 0 bases; junction bases outside the gene matches: 2.

V and J are TRBV10-2 and TRBJ2-6; a possible D gene is TRBD1 (6 bases). The germline V gene encodes CDR1 WSHSY and CDR2 SAAADI. V was pared by 10 bases and J by 2 bases, with 12 bases between. This CDR3 has 14 residues. CDR3 region: CATTPGAGANVLTF. The CDR3 nucleotides are TGCGCCACCACCCCAGGGGCTGGGGCCAACGTCCTGACTTTC.

CDR3 loop: CASSSGVVTDTQYF. CDR3 nucleotide sequence: TGTGCCAGCAGCTCAGGGGTTGTCACAGATACGCAGTATTTT. The chain employs TRBV7-9 and TRBJ2-3; D may be TRBD1 (6 bases). In germline, CDR1 is SEHNR, CDR2 FQNEAQ (reference sequence). Deletions cut 4 bases from V and 2 bases from J, with 10 bases between. The CDR3 contains 14 residues.

The chain carries TRBV4-3 and TRBJ1-4; 7 bases match TRBD1. The CDR3 covers 16 residues. V trimming: 1 base; J trimming: 5 bases; junction bases outside the gene matches: 7. CDR1 LGHNA and CDR2 YSLEER come from the germline V gene. The CDR3 is CASSQGGGTVNEKLFF. In nucleotides, the CDR3 is TGCGCCAGCAGCCAAGGAGGCGGGACAGTAAATGAAAAACTGTTTTTT.

The gene calls are TRBV7-2 and TRBJ2-2; D perhaps matches TRBD1 (5 bases). CDR1 SGHTA and CDR2 FQGNSA come from the germline V gene. V lost 0 bases to trimming and J lost 7 bases, with 6 bases between them. CDR3 length equals 13 residues. DNA for the CDR3: TGTGCCAGCAGCTTAGCGCAGGGCGGGGAGCTGTTTTTT. Amino acids: CASSLAQGGELFF.